The entry below describes one T cell receptor (beta chain). Its antigen is unknown. Extraction and reverse transcription of RNA yielded cDNA as the sequencing template. The data were produced by immunoSEQ multiplex PCR, yet TCRdb's version contains in-frame clones alone and is incomplete. The sample yields 110,000 to 150,000 clones, less than 75% seen once. The data are from a study of CD8+ T cells in alopecia areata. Whole-study findings and limits: The study also sequences resident alphabeta T cells of normal skin in scalp samples. Scalp lesions, especially in alopecia totalis/universalis, had higher clonality than normal scalp.

CDR1 and CDR2 from the germline V gene are SGHVS and FNYEAQ. The ends were cut back, 3 bases at V and 2 bases at J, with 8 bases in the middle. The CDR3 has 13 amino acids. Sequenced: CD8+ T cells sorted from blood. The rearrangement joins TRBV7-6 to TRBJ2-7, with TRBD1 as a possible D gene (6 bases). This receptor was identified in a human donor in good health. CDR3 coding DNA: TGTGCCAGCAGCTTGGGGGCCACCTACGAGCAGTACTTC. This sequence encodes CASSLGATYEQYF.